This T cell receptor beta chain was found in a study of cytomegalovirus exposure and HLA in healthy donors. For the study at large: In an earlier analysis, 90 million to 130 million unique TCR beta sequences were found from some 200 million T cells.

Trimming took 1 base from V and 6 from J, leaving 13 bases between them. The CDR3 covers 14 residues. Germline loops: CDR1 GTSNPN, CDR2 SVGIG (reference sequence). Remarks on this clone: The antigen remains undetermined.

PCR primers comprised 60 Vbeta and 13 Jbeta primers. TCRdb keeps only in-frame clones here, not all; method: immunoSEQ multiplex PCR. The data contain tens of thousands of clones, around four fifths of them singletons. Regarding the study as a whole: In a later analysis, DRB1 alleles had the most associated TCRs; HLA-C alleles the fewest. Immune exposure data for these donors was limited to CMV serostatus. There were 150 to 200 TCR beta chains listed as cytomegalovirus-associated.

The specimen was PBMCs. This receptor was identified in a man under 40 in good health and CMV-seropositive. V gene TRBV30 combines with J gene TRBJ2-4; D may be TRBD2 (7 bases). CDR3 DNA sequence: TGTGCCTGGAGTGATCGGGGGGCGGGAAACATTCAGTACTTC. As protein: CAWSDRGAGNIQYF.